A selection of T cell receptor beta chains follows, all from one sample in a study of cytomegalovirus exposure and HLA in healthy donors. The data were produced by immunoSEQ multiplex PCR, yet TCRdb's version contains in-frame clones alone and is incomplete. The sample lists 30,000 to 40,000 clones, 84% occurring once. The sequenced sample was PBMCs. These receptors all stem from a woman in her late teens or twenties in good health and CMV-seronegative. The CDR3 runs from the conserved cysteine through the conserved F or W. A D gene is named only where the DNA matches it firmly. The size field is filled for only some rows; it gives once, few, many or a size class.

d_gene	v_gene	abundance	j_gene	CDR3aa	CDR3nt
TRBD2	TRBV25-1	NA	TRBJ2-1	CASSVGGGSNEQFF	TGTGCCAGCAGTGTGGGCGGGGGAAGCAATGAGCAGTTCTTC
NA	TRBV29-1	NA	TRBJ2-7	CSVAGAGRSYEQYF	TGCAGCGTTGCCGGTGCTGGGAGGTCCTACGAGCAGTACTTC
NA	TRBV7-2	few	TRBJ1-2	CASSTTGGYTF	TGTGCCAGCAGCACGACAGGTGGCTACACCTTC
TRBD1	TRBV7-6	NA	TRBJ1-5	CASSLKGGQGVDQPQHF	TGTGCCAGCAGCTTAAAGGGGGGACAGGGGGTTGATCAGCCCCAGCATTTT
NA	TRBV30	once	TRBJ2-1	CAWSIKMREQFF	TGTGCCTGGAGTATTAAAATGCGTGAGCAGTTCTTC
TRBD1	TRBV5-1	once	TRBJ1-6	CASSLLGQGSNSPLHF	TGCGCCAGCAGCTTGCTCGGACAGGGGAGTAATTCACCCCTCCACTTT
TRBD1	TRBV7-2	once	TRBJ2-7	CASSFAQGGEQYF	TGTGCCAGCAGCTTTGCACAGGGGGGCGAGCAGTACTTC
TRBD2	TRBV30	NA	TRBJ2-7	CAGTGTSGRNSYEQYF	TGTGCCGGAACCGGGACTAGCGGGAGGAACTCCTACGAGCAGTACTTC
NA	TRBV5-5	NA	TRBJ2-7	CASSLKGSYEQYF	TGTGCCAGCAGCTTGAAGGGGTCCTACGAGCAGTACTTC
NA	TRBV5-4	NA	TRBJ2-1	CASSLGGSSYNEQFF	TGTGCCAGCAGCTTGGGTGGGAGCTCCTACAATGAGCAGTTCTTC
TRBD1	TRBV4-3	NA	TRBJ2-2	CASSYDRTGETGELFF	TGCGCCAGCAGCTACGACAGGACAGGGGAGACCGGGGAGCTGTTTTTT
NA	TRBV13	NA	TRBJ2-3	CASSLQSGSTDTQYF	TGTGCCAGCAGCTTACAGAGCGGGTCCACAGATACGCAGTATTTT
TRBD1	TRBV13	few	TRBJ1-2	CASSLGRGLWGYTF	TGTGCCAGCAGCTTAGGCAGGGGGCTCTGGGGCTACACCTTC
NA	TRBV6-5	NA	TRBJ1-1	CASSYSRRGGGTEAFF	TGTGCCAGCAGTTACTCGAGGCGGGGCGGAGGCACTGAAGCTTTCTTT
NA	TRBV27	few	TRBJ1-5	CASSPSGGHIQPQHF	TGTGCCAGCAGCCCTAGCGGGGGGCATATTCAGCCCCAGCATTTT
NA	TRBV10-3	NA	TRBJ2-1	CAISESEYAGSDEQFF	TGTGCCATCAGTGAGTCGGAGTACGCGGGGTCGGATGAGCAGTTCTTC
NA	TRBV4-2	once	TRBJ2-7	CASSQDLGGAQYF	TGTGCCAGCAGCCAAGATCTTGGGGGGGCGCAGTACTTC
NA	TRBV7-2	NA	TRBJ1-2	CASSPQTGVGYTF	TGTGCCAGCAGCCCTCAAACGGGGGTCGGCTACACCTTC
TRBD2	TRBV6-1	NA	TRBJ2-7	CASTLLAGGLYEQYF	TGTGCCAGCACCCTCCTAGCGGGGGGCCTCTACGAGCAGTACTTC
NA	TRBV18	NA	TRBJ2-7	CASSQGTSYEQYF	TGTGCCAGCTCCCAGGGTACATCCTACGAGCAGTACTTC
NA	TRBV5-6	NA	TRBJ2-7	CASRMSGTSKQYF	TGTGCCAGCAGAATGTCGGGGACATCGAAGCAGTACTTC
TRBD1	TRBV7-9	NA	TRBJ2-2	CSSSLGTGNTGELFF	TGTTCCAGCAGCTTGGGGACAGGGAACACCGGGGAGCTGTTTTTT
NA	TRBV6-1	NA	TRBJ1-2	CASSETTQGIINGYTF	TGTGCCAGCAGTGAAACCACCCAGGGTATTATAAATGGCTACACCTTC
TRBD1	TRBV29-1	NA	TRBJ1-5	CSVSDRLGPQHF	TGCAGCGTTTCGGACAGGCTGGGGCCCCAGCATTTT
TRBD2	TRBV4-2	NA	TRBJ2-1	CASSQDPLGTSGNEQFF	TGTGCCAGCAGCCAAGATCCCTTAGGGACTAGCGGCAATGAGCAGTTCTTC
TRBD1	TRBV6-6	NA	TRBJ2-7	CASSRTGNTYEQYF	TGTGCCAGCAGTCGGACAGGCAATACCTACGAGCAGTACTTC
NA	TRBV27	NA	TRBJ2-7	CASTSLDYPSSYEQYF	TGTGCCAGCACCTCCTTAGACTACCCGAGCTCCTACGAGCAGTACTTC
TRBD1	TRBV4-2	NA	TRBJ1-3	CASSQVDRGQGNTIYF	TGTGCCAGCAGCCAAGTGGACAGGGGGCAAGGAAACACCATATATTTT
TRBD2	TRBV5-4	NA	TRBJ2-7	CASSLRTSGTYEQYF	TGTGCCAGCAGCTTGCGGACTAGCGGGACTTACGAGCAGTACTTC
TRBD2	TRBV7-8	NA	TRBJ2-5	CASSLILAVQETQYF	TGTGCCAGCAGCCTCATACTAGCGGTCCAAGAGACCCAGTACTTC
TRBD1	TRBV6-1	NA	TRBJ2-2	CASSEGQGANTGELFF	TGTGCCAGCAGTGAGGGACAGGGGGCAAACACCGGGGAGCTGTTTTTT
TRBD1	TRBV2	once	TRBJ2-7	CASSLGQGPYEQYF	TGTGCCAGCAGCCTGGGACAGGGTCCCTACGAGCAGTACTTC
TRBD1	TRBV19	NA	TRBJ2-7	CARGGTGGVRQYF	TGTGCCCGGGGGGGGACAGGGGGCGTTCGGCAGTACTTC